A selection of T cell receptor beta chains follows, all from one sample in a study of tumor-infiltrating lymphocytes in localized non-small cell lung cancer. Only in-frame clones appear in the TCRdb table, and some are missing; sequencing was by immunoSEQ multiplex PCR. The sample holds approximately 9,000 clones, around 73% seen once. Sample: lung tumor tissue. The receptors stem from a human donor with non-small cell lung cancer. Both conserved end residues are part of each CDR3. The D gene is left open where the match is weak. Expanded clones get a size class; other rows say once, few or many, or leave the size out.

clone size	J gene	CDR3 length	V gene	D gene	CDR3 protein	CDR3 DNA
-	TRBJ1-1	16	TRBV5-8	-	CASSLGVRPRNTEAFF	TGTGCCAGCAGCTTGGGGGTTCGACCGAGGAACACTGAAGCTTTCTTT
-	TRBJ2-6	16	TRBV19	TRBD1	CASSTGQAAGANVLTF	TGTGCCAGTAGTACCGGACAGGCAGCTGGGGCCAACGTCCTGACTTTC
few	TRBJ2-1	17	TRBV6-1	TRBD2	CASSEGKWRGGKDEQFF	TGTGCCAGCAGTGAGGGCAAGTGGCGGGGGGGGAAAGATGAGCAGTTCTTC
few	TRBJ1-1	14	TRBV6-1	-	CASSDPTSNTEAFF	TGTGCCAGCAGTGACCCGACAAGTAACACTGAAGCTTTCTTT
-	TRBJ1-2	14	TRBV6-5	-	CASSYVDGRYGYTF	TGTGCCAGCAGTTATGTAGACGGCAGATATGGCTACACCTTC
-	TRBJ2-5	15	TRBV9	TRBD2	CASSVQAGGAGTQYF	TGTGCCAGCAGCGTACAAGCCGGGGGGGCCGGGACCCAGTACTTC
-	TRBJ2-2	21	TRBV28	TRBD1	CASTPGRTGGGIRGGPGELFF	TGTGCCAGCACCCCCGGGCGGACAGGGGGCGGAATAAGGGGGGGTCCCGGGGAGCTGTTTTTT
-	TRBJ2-6	22	TRBV2	TRBD2	CASSPHPGLVFESGSGANVLTF	TGTGCCAGCAGTCCACACCCGGGACTAGTTTTTGAATCGGGGTCTGGGGCCAACGTCCTGACTTTC
-	TRBJ2-7	18	TRBV30	-	CAWNQRRNRAPGPYEQYF	TGTGCCTGGAACCAACGGCGTAACCGGGCCCCAGGGCCCTACGAGCAGTACTTC
-	TRBJ2-2	19	TRBV6-1	TRBD2	CASSEIRLAGNLNTGELFF	TGTGCCAGCAGTGAAATTAGACTAGCGGGAAACCTAAACACCGGGGAGCTGTTTTTT
few	TRBJ2-1	15	TRBV7-2	TRBD1	CASSAQGSSYNEQFF	TGTGCCAGCAGCGCACAGGGGTCCTCCTACAATGAGCAGTTCTTC
few	TRBJ2-5	15	TRBV30	TRBD2	CAWTPYGGGWETQYF	TGTGCCTGGACCCCGTACGGGGGGGGGTGGGAGACCCAGTACTTC